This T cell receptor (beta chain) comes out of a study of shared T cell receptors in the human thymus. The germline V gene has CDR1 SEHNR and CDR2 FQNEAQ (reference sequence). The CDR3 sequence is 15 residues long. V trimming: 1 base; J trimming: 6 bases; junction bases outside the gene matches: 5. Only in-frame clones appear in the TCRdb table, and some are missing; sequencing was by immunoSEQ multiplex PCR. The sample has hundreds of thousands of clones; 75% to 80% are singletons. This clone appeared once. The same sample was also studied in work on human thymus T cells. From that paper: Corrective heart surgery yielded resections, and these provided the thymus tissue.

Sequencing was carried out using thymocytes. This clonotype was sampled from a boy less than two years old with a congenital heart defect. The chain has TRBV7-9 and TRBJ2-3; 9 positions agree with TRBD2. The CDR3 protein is CASSLGLAVGDTQYF. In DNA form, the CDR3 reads TGTGCCAGCAGCTTAGGACTAGCGGTGGGGGATACGCAGTATTTT.